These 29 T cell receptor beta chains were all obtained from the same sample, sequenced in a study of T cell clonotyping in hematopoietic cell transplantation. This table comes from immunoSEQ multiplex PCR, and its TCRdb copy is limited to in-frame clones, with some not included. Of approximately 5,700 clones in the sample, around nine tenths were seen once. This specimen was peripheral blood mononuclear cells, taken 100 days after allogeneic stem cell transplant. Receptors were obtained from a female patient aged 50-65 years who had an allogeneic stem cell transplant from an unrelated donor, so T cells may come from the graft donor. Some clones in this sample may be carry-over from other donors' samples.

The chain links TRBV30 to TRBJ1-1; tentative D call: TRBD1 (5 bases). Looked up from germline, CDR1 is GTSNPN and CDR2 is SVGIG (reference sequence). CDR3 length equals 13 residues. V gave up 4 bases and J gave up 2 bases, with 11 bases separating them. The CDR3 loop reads CAWKRDSNTEAFF. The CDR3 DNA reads TGTGCCTGGAAGCGGGACTCCAACACTGAAGCTTTCTTT.

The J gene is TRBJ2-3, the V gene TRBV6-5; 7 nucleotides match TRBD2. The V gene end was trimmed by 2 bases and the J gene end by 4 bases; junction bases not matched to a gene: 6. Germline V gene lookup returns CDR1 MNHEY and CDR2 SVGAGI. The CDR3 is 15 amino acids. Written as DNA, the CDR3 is TGTGCCAGCAGTTACCGGGCTAGCGGAGCAGATACGCAGTATTTT. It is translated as CASSYRASGADTQYF.

The CDR3 reads CASNRGDHQPQHF. DNA of the CDR3: TGTGCCAGTAATAGGGGCGATCATCAGCCCCAGCATTTT. The rearrangement uses TRBV19 and TRBJ1-5; D may be TRBD1 (5 bases). The CDR3 has 13 residues. The ends were cut back, 7 bases at V and 5 bases at J, with 12 bases in the middle. Germline lookup yields CDR1 LNHDA and CDR2 SQIVND (reference sequence). Using reference TRBV19 and TRBJ1-5 for the parts outside the CDR3, the full variable domain is DGGITQSPKYLFRKEGQNVTLSCEQNLNHDAMYWYRQDPGQGLRLIYYSQIVNDFQKGDIAEGYSVSREKKESFPLTVTSAQKNPTAFYLCASNRGDHQPQHFGDGTRLSIL.

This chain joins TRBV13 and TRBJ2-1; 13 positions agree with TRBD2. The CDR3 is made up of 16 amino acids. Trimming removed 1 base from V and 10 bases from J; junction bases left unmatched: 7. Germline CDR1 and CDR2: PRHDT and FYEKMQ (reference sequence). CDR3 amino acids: CASSLAGLAGVLEQFF. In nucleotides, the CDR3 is TGTGCCAGCAGCTTAGCCGGACTAGCGGGGGTCTTAGAGCAGTTCTTC.

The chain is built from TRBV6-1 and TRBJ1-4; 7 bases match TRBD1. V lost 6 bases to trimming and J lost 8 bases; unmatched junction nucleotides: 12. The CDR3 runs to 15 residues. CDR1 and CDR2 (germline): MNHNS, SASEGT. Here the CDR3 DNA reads TGTGCCAGCAGCCCCGCGACAGGGCGGTACGAAAAACTGTTTTTT. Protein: CASSPATGRYEKLFF.

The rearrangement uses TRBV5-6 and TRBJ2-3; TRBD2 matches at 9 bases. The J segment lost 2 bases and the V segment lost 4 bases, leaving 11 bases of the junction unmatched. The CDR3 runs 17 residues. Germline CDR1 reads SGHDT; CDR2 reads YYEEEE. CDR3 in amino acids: CASSGYVRGGDTDTQYF. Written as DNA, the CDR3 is TGTGCCAGCAGCGGCTACGTGCGGGGGGGTGACACAGATACGCAGTATTTT.

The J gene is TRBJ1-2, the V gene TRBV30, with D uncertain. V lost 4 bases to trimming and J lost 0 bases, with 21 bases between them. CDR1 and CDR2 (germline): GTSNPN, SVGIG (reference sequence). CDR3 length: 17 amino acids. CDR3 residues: CAWTEEGIHPANYGYTF. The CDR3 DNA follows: TGTGCCTGGACCGAAGAGGGCATTCACCCAGCTAACTATGGCTACACCTTC.

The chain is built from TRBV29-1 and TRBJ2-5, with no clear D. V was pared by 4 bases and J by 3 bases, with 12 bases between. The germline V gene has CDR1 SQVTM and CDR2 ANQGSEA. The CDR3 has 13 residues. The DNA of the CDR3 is TGCAGCGTTGGTCCTAGATTCGAAGAGACCCAGTACTTC. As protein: CSVGPRFEETQYF.

The CDR3 DNA is TGCGCCAGCAGCCCCGGGCTAGCGGGGGGGCCGGGGGAGACCCAGTACTTC. This gives the protein CASSPGLAGGPGETQYF. V is TRBV5-1 and J is TRBJ2-5; TRBD2 agrees at 12 bases. CDR3 length equals 17 residues. V lost 4 bases, J lost 5 bases, and 12 bases stayed unmatched. Germline V gene data show CDR1 as SGHRS and CDR2 as YFSETQ.

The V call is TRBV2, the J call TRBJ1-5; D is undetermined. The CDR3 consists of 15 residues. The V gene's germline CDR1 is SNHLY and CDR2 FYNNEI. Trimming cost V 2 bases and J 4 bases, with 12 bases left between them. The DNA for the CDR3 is TGTGCCAGCAGTGAATACAGAGGGCCGAATCAGCCCCAGCATTTT. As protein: CASSEYRGPNQPQHF.

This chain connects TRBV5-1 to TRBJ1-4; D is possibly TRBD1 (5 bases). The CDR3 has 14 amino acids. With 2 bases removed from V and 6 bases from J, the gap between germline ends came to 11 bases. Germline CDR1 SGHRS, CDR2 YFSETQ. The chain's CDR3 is CASSFRATDEKLFF. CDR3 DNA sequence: TGCGCCAGCAGCTTCAGAGCGACAGATGAAAAACTGTTTTTT.

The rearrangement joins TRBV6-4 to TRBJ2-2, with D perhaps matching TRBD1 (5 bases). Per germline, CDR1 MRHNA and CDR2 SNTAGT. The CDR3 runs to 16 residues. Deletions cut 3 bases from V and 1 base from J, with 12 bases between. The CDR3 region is CASSESLQGNTGELFF. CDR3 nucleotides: TGTGCCAGCAGTGAATCACTTCAGGGGAACACCGGGGAGCTGTTTTTT.

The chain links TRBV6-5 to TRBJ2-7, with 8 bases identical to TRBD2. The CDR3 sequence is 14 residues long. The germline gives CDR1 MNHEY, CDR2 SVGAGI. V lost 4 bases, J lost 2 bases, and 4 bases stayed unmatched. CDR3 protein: CASSFSGATYEQYF. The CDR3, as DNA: TGTGCCAGCAGTTTTAGCGGGGCTACCTACGAGCAGTACTTC.

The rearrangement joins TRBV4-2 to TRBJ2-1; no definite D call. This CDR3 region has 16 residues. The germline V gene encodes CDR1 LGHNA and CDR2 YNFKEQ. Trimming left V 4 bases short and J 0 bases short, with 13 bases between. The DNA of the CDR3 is TGTGCCAGCAGCCGCGAAGGAGATCCCTCCTACAATGAGCAGTTCTTC. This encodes CASSREGDPSYNEQFF.

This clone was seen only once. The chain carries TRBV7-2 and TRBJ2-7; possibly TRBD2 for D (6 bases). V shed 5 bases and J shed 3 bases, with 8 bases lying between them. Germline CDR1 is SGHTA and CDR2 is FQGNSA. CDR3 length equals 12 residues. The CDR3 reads CASSGDFYEQYF. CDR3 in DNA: TGTGCCAGCAGCGGGGACTTCTACGAGCAGTACTTC.

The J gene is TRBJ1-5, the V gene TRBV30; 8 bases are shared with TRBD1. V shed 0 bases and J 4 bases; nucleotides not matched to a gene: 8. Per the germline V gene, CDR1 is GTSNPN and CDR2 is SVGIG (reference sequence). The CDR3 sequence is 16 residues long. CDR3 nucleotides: TGTGCCTGGAGTGTATTAGGACAGGGACAAAATCAGCCCCAGCATTTT. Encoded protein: CAWSVLGQGQNQPQHF.

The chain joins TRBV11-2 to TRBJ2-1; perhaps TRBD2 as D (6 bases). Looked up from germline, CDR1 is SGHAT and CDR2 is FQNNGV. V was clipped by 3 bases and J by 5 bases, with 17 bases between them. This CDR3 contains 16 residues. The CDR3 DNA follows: TGTGCCAGCAGCTTCCTAAGCGGGCTAGGTAACAATGAGCAGTTCTTC. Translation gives CASSFLSGLGNNEQFF.

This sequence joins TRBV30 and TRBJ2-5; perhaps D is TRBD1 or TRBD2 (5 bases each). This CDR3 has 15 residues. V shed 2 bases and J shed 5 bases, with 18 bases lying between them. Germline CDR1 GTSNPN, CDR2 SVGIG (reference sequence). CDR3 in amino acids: CAWSSGQGGVETQYF. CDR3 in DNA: TGTGCCTGGAGTTCGGGGCAGGGTGGTGTGGAGACCCAGTACTTC.

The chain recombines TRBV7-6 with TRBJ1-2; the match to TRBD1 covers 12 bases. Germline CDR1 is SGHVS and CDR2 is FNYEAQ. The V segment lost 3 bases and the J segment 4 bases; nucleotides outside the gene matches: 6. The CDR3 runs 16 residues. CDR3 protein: CASSLTRDRGPYGYTF. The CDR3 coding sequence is TGTGCCAGCAGCTTGACCCGGGACAGGGGGCCCTATGGCTACACCTTC.

The CDR3: CASSYSEGTYEQYF. Here the CDR3 DNA reads TGTGCCAGCAGTTACTCTGAGGGGACTTACGAGCAGTACTTC. The chain links TRBV6-5 to TRBJ2-7, with D possibly being TRBD2 (6 bases). The CDR3 has 14 amino acids. Trimming left V 0 bases short and J 4 bases short, with 10 bases between. CDR1 and CDR2 from the germline V gene are MNHEY and SVGAGI.

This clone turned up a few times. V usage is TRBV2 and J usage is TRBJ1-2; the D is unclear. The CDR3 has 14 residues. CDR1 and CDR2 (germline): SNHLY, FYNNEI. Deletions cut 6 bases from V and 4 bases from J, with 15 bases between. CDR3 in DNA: TGTGCCAGCAGCTCCTCCGGAAGTGGCTATGGCTACACCTTC. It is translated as CASSSSGSGYGYTF.

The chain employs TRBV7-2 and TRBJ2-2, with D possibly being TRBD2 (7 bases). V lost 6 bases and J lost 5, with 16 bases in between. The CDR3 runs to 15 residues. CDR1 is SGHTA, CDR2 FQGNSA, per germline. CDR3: CASRQGGGRTGELFF. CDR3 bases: TGTGCCAGCAGACAAGGGGGGGGGCGGACCGGGGAGCTGTTTTTT.

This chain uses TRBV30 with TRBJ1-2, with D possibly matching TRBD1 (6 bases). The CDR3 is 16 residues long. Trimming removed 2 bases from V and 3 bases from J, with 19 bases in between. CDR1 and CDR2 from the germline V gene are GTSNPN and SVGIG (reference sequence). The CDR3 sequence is CAWSRARRGKDYGYTF. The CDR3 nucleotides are TGTGCCTGGAGTCGGGCACGGAGGGGGAAGGACTATGGCTACACCTTC.

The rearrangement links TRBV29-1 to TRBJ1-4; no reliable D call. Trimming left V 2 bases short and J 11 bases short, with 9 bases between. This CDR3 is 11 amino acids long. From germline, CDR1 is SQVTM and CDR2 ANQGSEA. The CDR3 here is CSVETRRKLFF. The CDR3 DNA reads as TGCAGCGTTGAAACGCGGCGCAAACTGTTTTTT.

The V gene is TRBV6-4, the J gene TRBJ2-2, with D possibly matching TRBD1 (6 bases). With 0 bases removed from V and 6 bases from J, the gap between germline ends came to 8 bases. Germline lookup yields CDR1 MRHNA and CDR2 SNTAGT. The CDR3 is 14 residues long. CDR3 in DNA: TGTGCCAGCAGTGACTCGGACAGTTCCGGGGAGCTGTTTTTT. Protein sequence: CASSDSDSSGELFF.

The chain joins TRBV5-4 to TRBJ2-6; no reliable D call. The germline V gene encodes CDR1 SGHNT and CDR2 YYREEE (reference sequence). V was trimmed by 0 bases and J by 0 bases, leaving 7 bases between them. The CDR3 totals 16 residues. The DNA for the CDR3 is TGTGCCAGCAGCTTGGATTTCCACTCTGGGGCCAACGTCCTGACTTTC. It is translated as CASSLDFHSGANVLTF.

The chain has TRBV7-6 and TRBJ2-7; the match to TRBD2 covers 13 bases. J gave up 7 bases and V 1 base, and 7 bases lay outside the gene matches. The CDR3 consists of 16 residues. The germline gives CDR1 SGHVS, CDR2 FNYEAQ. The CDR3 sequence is CASSLGTSGGPSEQYF. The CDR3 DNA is TGTGCCAGCAGCTTAGGGACTAGCGGGGGTCCGAGTGAGCAGTACTTC.

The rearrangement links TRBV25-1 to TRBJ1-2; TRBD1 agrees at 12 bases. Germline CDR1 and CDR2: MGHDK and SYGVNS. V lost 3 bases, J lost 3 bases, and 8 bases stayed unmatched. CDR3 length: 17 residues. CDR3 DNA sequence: TGTGCCAGCAGTGAGCTATCGGGGACAGGGGGCGACTATGGCTACACCTTC. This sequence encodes CASSELSGTGGDYGYTF.

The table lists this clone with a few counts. DNA of the CDR3: TGTGCCAGCAGCTTGTGGGGCCAGGACACTGAAGCTTTCTTT. It is translated as CASSLWGQDTEAFF. The V gene is TRBV5-6, the J gene TRBJ1-1, with a tentative D call TRBD1 (5 bases). Looked up from germline, CDR1 is SGHDT and CDR2 is YYEEEE. The CDR3 is made up of 14 amino acids. Trimming took 1 base from V and 3 from J, leaving 10 bases between them.